This T cell receptor beta chain appears in the sequencing data of a study of blood T cell repertoires in COVID-19 (dated by TCRdb to the early 2020s). Regarding the study in general: Samples from collaborators originated in the United States, Italy and Spain and spanned both the acute and convalescent phases of COVID-19. The prospective study material was composed of cDNA or gDNA derived from T cells, B-cell-depleted T cells, or PBMCs. Deeply sampled blood TCRbeta repertoires from subjects exposed to, actively infected with, or recovered from COVID-19 were included in the dataset. The repertoires were released in a freely available public database meant as a resource for research on the immune response to SARS-CoV-2. The samples were drawn from the first 160 participants of the ongoing ImmuneRACE study and from 1,254 subjects provided by 6 global collaborators. Nearly every sample came with metadata listing a de-identified subject ID, COVID-19 status, age in years and sex. Where available, HLA class I and class II types were taken from metadata supplied by the sample provider and were not determined by assay-based typing. General study outcomes and caveats: The amount of clinical and demographic metadata varied by source and participant and was provided uncurated.

The collaborating institutions used their own protocols to collect whole blood in K2EDTA tubes. For TCRbeta analysis, collaborators shipped samples as frozen whole blood, isolated PBMCs, or DNA extracted from either of those sample types. This clone turned up a few times. The antigen it binds to is not known. No qualities accompany the bases; no much larger clone lies one base away. CDR1 and CDR2 are read off the germline V gene as SNHLY and FYNNEI. V is clipped by 4 bases and J by 1 base, and the sequence between their germline boundaries is 11 bases long. The CDR3 holds 14 amino acids from the cysteine to the phenylalanine. The read is trimmed to its CDR3 DNA, 42 bases read in frame from base 1. TCRbeta CDR3 regions were amplified from genomic DNA by means of the immunoSEQ Assay, a bias-controlled multiplex PCR. Processing in the source paper ran as follows. Nucleated cell counts per sample were estimated from amplification of reference gene primers within the assay. Sequence reads were collapsed and filtered to measure the absolute abundance of every unique TCRbeta CDR3 rearrangement. For each sample, productive Simpson clonality was calculated by taking the square root of Simpson's diversity index across productive rearrangements. The immuneACCESS repertoire file appears here via TCRdb, limited to in-frame rearrangements. These files lack a portion of the clones; in checked studies, under half of the deficit traces to unresolved V genes, and the cause of the others is not known. That table furnishes V, J and clone size, whereas the DNA furnished D and trimming. For this sample the table gives 75,000 to 100,000 clones, of which around nine tenths were detected only once. Approximately 18% of the sample is held by the ten biggest clonotypes.

This receptor chain uses TRBV2 and TRBJ2-7; TRBD1 could be the D gene, as 6 bases match. Sequenced: peripheral blood. The receptor comes from a woman older than 75 with acute or convalescent COVID-19. The DNA is as follows: TGTGCCAGCAGTGCACAGGGTGGTTCCTACGAGCAGTACTTC. This gives the protein CASSAQGGSYEQYF.